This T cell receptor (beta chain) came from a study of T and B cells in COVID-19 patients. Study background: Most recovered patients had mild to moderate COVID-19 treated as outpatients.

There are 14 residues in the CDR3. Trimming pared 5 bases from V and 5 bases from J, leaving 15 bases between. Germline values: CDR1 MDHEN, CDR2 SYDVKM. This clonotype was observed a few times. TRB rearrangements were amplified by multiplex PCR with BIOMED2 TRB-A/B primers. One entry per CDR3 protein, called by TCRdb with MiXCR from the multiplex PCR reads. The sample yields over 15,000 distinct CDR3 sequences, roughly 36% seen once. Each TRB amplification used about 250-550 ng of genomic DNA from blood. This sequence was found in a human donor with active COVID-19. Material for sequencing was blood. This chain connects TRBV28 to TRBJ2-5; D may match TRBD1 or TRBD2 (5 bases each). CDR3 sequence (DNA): TGTGCCAGCAGTCCCGGGACGGCTCTGGAGACCCAGTACTTC. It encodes CASSPGTALETQYF.